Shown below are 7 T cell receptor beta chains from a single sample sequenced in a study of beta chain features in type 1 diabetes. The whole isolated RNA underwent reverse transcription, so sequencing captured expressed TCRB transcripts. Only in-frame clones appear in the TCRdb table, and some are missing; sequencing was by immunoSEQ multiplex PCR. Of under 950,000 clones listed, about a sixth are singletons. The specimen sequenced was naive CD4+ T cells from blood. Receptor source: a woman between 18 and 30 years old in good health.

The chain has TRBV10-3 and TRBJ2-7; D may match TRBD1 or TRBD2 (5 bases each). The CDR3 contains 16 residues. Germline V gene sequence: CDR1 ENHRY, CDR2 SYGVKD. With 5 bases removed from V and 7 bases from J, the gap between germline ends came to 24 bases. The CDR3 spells CAISPIGRGVGAEQYF. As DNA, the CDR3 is TGTGCCATCAGTCCCATCGGACGGGGTGTTGGGGCTGAGCAGTACTTC.

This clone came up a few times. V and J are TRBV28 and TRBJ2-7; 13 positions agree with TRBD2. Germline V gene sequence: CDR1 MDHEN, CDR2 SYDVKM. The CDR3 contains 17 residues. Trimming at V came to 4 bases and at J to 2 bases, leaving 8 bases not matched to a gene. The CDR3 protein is CASSSPRTSGSPYEQYF. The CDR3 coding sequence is TGTGCCAGCAGTTCGCCCCGGACTAGCGGGAGCCCCTACGAGCAGTACTTC.

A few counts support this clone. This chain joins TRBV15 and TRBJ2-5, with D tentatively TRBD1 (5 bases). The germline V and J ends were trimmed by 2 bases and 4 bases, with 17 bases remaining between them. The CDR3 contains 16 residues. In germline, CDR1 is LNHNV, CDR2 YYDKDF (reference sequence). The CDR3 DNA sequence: TGTGCCACCAGCAGATTAGGGGCCCCAAGTAGAGAGACCCAGTACTTC. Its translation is CATSRLGAPSRETQYF.

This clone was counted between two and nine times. CDR3 residues: CASSLAIREQETQYF. CDR3 bases: TGTGCCAGCAGCTTGGCTATCCGGGAACAAGAGACCCAGTACTTC. The chain couples TRBV5-4 to TRBJ2-5, with D perhaps matching TRBD2 (5 bases). The germline V gene has CDR1 SGHNT and CDR2 YYREEE (reference sequence). The CDR3 has 15 residues. Trimming removed 0 bases from V and 2 bases from J, with 11 bases in between.

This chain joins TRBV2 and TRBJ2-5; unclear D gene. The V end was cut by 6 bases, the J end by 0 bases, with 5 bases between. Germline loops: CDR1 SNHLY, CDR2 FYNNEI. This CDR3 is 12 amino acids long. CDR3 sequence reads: CASRRYQETQYF. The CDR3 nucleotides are TGTGCCAGCAGGCGGTACCAAGAGACCCAGTACTTC.

The CDR3 bases are TGTGCCAGCTCACGAGACAGGAGCTCTGGAAACACCATATATTTT. It translates to CASSRDRSSGNTIYF. The V and J genes are TRBV18 and TRBJ1-3; the D gene is possibly TRBD1 (6 bases). Trimming removed 4 bases at V and 0 bases at J, with 10 bases between. Germline CDR1 and CDR2: KGHSH and LQKENI. The CDR3 covers 15 residues.

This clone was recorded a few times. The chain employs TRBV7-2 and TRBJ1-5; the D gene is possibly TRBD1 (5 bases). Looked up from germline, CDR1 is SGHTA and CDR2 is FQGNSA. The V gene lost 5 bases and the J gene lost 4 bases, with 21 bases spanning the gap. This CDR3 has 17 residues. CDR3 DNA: TGTGCCAGCAGCATATTGGCGTCGGGGCACCGGAATCAGCCCCAGCATTTT. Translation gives CASSILASGHRNQPQHF.